These 8 T cell receptor beta chains were sequenced from one sample in a study of T cells in Graves' hyperthyroidism and ophthalmopathy. The CDR3 regions of TCR beta were amplified from RNA transcripts. The HTBI primer set drove a first-round RT-PCR of the TCR CDR3. TCRdb independently ran MiXCR on the multiplex PCR reads; one entry per CDR3 protein. The sample contains more than 500,000 distinct CDR3 sequences, 15% to 20% of which appear only once. Source material: blood. These receptors all come from a woman aged 25 to 39 with Graves' ophthalmopathy.

The J gene is TRBJ2-7, the V gene TRBV25-1; 8 bases are shared with TRBD2. Looked up from germline, CDR1 is MGHDK and CDR2 is SYGVNS. This CDR3 is 17 amino acids long. The V gene end was trimmed by 3 bases and the J gene end by 2 bases; junction bases not matched to a gene: 12. The CDR3 is CASSESAGGTSAYEQYF. In nucleotides, the CDR3 is TGTGCCAGCAGTGAGTCGGCGGGGGGAACTAGCGCCTACGAGCAGTACTTC.

This clonotype was counted between two and nine times. CDR3: CATRDGNSPLHF. As DNA, the CDR3 is TGTGCCACCCGGGACGGGAATTCACCCCTCCACTTT. The V gene is TRBV10-3, the J gene TRBJ1-6; TRBD1 might be the D (5 bases). This CDR3 is built from 12 residues. Trimming stripped 10 bases from V and 7 bases from J, with 11 bases between. Germline V gene lookup returns CDR1 ENHRY and CDR2 SYGVKD.

This clonotype was observed at least ten times. The chain links TRBV28 to TRBJ2-1; 7 bases are a match to TRBD1. CDR3 length: 14 amino acids. J was trimmed by 4 bases and V by 6 bases; bases with no gene match: 6. CDR1 MDHEN and CDR2 SYDVKM come from the germline V gene. CDR3 bases: TGTGCCAGCAGGGGGGACAGCCAATACAATGAGCAGTTCTTC. Translating it yields CASRGDSQYNEQFF.

This clonotype was seen only once. The rearrangement joins TRBV5-1 to TRBJ1-1; D remains unclear. Between the trimmed V and J ends, which lost 0 bases and 1 base, there was a span of 10 bases. Per germline, CDR1 SGHRS and CDR2 YFSETQ. This CDR3 has 15 residues. CDR3 DNA sequence: TGCGCCAGCAGCTTGGCTCCAGGAGGGAACACTGAAGCTTTCTTT. Its protein product is CASSLAPGGNTEAFF.

The CDR3 loop reads CASSLDTISHEQYF. In DNA, the CDR3 is TGTGCCAGCAGCTTAGATACAATCAGCCACGAGCAGTACTTC. The genes are TRBV11-2 and TRBJ2-7; no firm D call. There are 14 residues in the CDR3. V was clipped by 0 bases and J by 5 bases, with 11 bases between them. Germline V CDR1 and CDR2: SGHAT, FQNNGV. Based on the CDR3 plus reference TRBV11-2 and TRBJ2-7, the full variable domain is EAGVAQSPRYKIIEKRQSVAFWCNPISGHATLYWYQQILGQGPKLLIQFQNNGVVDDSQLPKDRFSAERLKGVDSTLKIQPAKLEDSAVYLCASSLDTISHEQYFGPGTRLTVT.

The chain joins TRBV20-1 to TRBJ2-2; 10 bases are shared with TRBD2. The CDR3 runs 15 residues. The V and J ends lost 4 bases and 1 base, in that order; junction bases with no gene match: 3. Germline V gene data show CDR1 as DFQATT and CDR2 as SNEGSKA (reference sequence). The DNA of the CDR3 is TGCAGTGCTACAGGACTAGCGGTGAACACCGGGGAGCTGTTTTTT. Its protein is CSATGLAVNTGELFF.

This clonotype was detected many times. The V gene is TRBV7-2, the J gene TRBJ2-1; TRBD1 matches 10 bases. V lost 4 bases, J lost 0 bases, and 6 bases stayed unmatched. The CDR3 consists of 17 residues. Per germline, CDR1 SGHTA and CDR2 FQGNSA. CDR3 sequence: CASSSTGGAGSYNEQFF. The CDR3 DNA is TGTGCCAGCAGCTCGACAGGGGGCGCGGGCTCCTACAATGAGCAGTTCTTC.

The gene calls are TRBV20-1 and TRBJ2-3; D remains unclear. The CDR3 spans 13 residues. CDR1 DFQATT and CDR2 SNEGSKA come from the germline V gene (reference sequence). V was clipped by 0 bases and J by 2 bases, with 6 bases between them. The CDR3 coding sequence is TGCAGTGCTAGAGAAGGCACCACAGATACGCAGTATTTT. This encodes CSAREGTTDTQYF.